The source of this TCR beta chain is a study of neoadjuvant nivolumab and ipilimumab in lung cancer. General study results and limits: TCR richness and clonality were higher in tumors than adjacent uninvolved lung. Resected-tumor TCR richness correlated positively with pretherapy blood richness. Pathologic regression was not significantly tied to TCR clonality. Only two of four nivolumab-treated tumors gained richness and clonality by surgery.

This CDR3 comprises 15 residues. Germline V gives CDR1 SGHRS, CDR2 YFSETQ. V was clipped by 4 bases and J by 5 bases; unmatched bases: 3. As for this clone: The antigen remains unidentified.

Repertoires were generated with immunoSEQ multiplex PCR, while TCRdb's copy carries only in-frame clones and drops some. The sample holds about 30,000 clones, about 75% seen once. This material consisted of tumor tissue, taken after neoadjuvant nivolumab, alone or with ipilimumab, at or shortly before surgery. This TCR derives from an adult with non-small cell lung cancer. V is TRBV5-1 and J is TRBJ2-5; TRBD2 matches at 15 bases. CDR3 coding DNA: TGCGCCAGCAGCACCGGGACTAGCGGGGGGGAGACCCAGTACTTC. Protein: CASSTGTSGGETQYF.